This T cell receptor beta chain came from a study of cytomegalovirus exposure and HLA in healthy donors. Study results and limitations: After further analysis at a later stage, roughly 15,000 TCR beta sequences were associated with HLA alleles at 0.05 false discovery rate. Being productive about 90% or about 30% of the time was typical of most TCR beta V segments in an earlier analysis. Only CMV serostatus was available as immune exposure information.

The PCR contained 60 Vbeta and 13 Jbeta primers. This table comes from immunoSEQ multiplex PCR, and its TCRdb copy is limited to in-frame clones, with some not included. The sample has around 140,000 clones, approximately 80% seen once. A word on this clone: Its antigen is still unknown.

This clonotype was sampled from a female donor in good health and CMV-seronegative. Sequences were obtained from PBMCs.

The CDR3 loop is CASSLRRTGGVDEQFF. CDR3 sequence (DNA): TGTGCCAGCAGCTTGAGGAGGACAGGGGGCGTAGATGAGCAGTTCTTC. The chain carries TRBV5-6 and TRBJ2-1; 11 nucleotides agree with TRBD1. Germline trimming cut 1 base from V and 8 bases from J; bases unmatched to any gene: 8. This CDR3 region has 16 residues. The germline V gene has CDR1 SGHDT and CDR2 YYEEEE. Combining the CDR3 with reference TRBV5-6 and TRBJ2-1 gives the whole variable domain DAGVTQSPTHLIKTRGQQVTLRCSPKSGHDTVSWYQQALGQGPQFIFQYYEEEERQRGNFPDRFSGHQFPNYSSELNVNALLLGDSALYLCASSLRRTGGVDEQFFGPGTRLTVL.